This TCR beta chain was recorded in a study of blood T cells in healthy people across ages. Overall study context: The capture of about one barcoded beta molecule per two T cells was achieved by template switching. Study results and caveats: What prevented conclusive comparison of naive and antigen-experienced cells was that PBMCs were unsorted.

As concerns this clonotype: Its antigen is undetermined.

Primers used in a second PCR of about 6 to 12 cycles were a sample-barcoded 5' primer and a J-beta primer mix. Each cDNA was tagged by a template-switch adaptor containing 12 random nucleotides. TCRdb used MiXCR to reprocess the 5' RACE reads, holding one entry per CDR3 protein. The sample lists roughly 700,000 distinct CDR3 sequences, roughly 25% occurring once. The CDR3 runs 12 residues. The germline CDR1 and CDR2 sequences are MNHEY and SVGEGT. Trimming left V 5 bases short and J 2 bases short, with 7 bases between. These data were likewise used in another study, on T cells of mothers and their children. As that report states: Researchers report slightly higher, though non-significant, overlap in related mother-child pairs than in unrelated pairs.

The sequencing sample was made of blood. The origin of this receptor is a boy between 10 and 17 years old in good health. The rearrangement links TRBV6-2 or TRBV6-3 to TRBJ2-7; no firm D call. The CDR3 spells CASSRTPYEQYF. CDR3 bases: TGTGCCAGCAGTCGGACCCCCTACGAGCAGTACTTC.